These 25 T cell receptor beta chains were all obtained from the same sample, sequenced in a study of T cell repertoires in cytomegalovirus infection. TCRdb processed the reads anew with MiXCR; each CDR3 protein has one entry. The sample comprises approximately 1,000,000 distinct CDR3 sequences, approximately 31% of which are singletons, and 10% to 15% rests with the top ten. Their specific antigens are unknown. The sample in question was cultured CD8+ T cells from PBMCs, obtained from culture after CMV antigen stimulation. Every receptor here comes from a human donor in good health (CMV status not recorded). Some clones in this sample may be carry-over from other donors' samples.

This clonotype was seen ten or more times. The chain employs TRBV15 and TRBJ2-6; no clear D gene. Germline CDR1 and CDR2: LNHNV and YYDKDF (reference sequence). Trimming cost V 1 base and J 1 base, with 5 bases left between them. The CDR3 extends over 15 amino acids. The chain's CDR3 is CATSRGGSGANVLTF. The DNA of the CDR3 is TGTGCCACCAGCAGAGGAGGATCTGGGGCCAACGTCCTGACTTTC.

The gene calls are TRBV4-1 and TRBJ2-3, with D unresolved. Trimming shortened V by 3 bases and J by 3 bases, and 10 bases separated the two germline ends. This CDR3 spans 14 amino acids. Looked up from germline, CDR1 is MGHRA and CDR2 is YSYEKL. CDR3 loop: CASSHPGRTDTQYF. In nucleotides, the CDR3 is TGCGCCAGCAGCCACCCAGGAAGGACAGATACGCAGTATTTT.

This chain links TRBV12-3 or TRBV12-4 with TRBJ2-1; D possibly corresponds to TRBD2 (5 bases). The CDR3 totals 13 residues. The V end was cut by 0 bases, the J end by 15 bases, with 15 bases between. CDR3 DNA sequence: TGTGCCAGCAGTTTAGCCCTGGACTGGGAGTCGTTCTTC. It specifies CASSLALDWESFF.

This clonotype was observed many times. The genes are TRBV12-3 or TRBV12-4 and TRBJ2-5; TRBD2 aligns across 12 bases. J gave up 5 bases and V 6 bases, and 4 bases lay outside the gene matches. The CDR3 totals 14 residues. CDR3: CASSTSGGTETQYF. In DNA form, the CDR3 reads TGTGCCAGCAGCACTAGCGGGGGGACGGAGACCCAGTACTTC.

This clonotype was recorded a few times. The chain couples TRBV7-9 to TRBJ1-2; no clear D. The CDR3 runs to 13 residues. V shed 5 bases and J shed 2 bases, with 9 bases lying between them. CDR1 SEHNR and CDR2 FQNEAQ come from the germline V gene (reference sequence). CDR3 residues: CASSQDGNYGYTF. CDR3 nucleotide sequence: TGTGCCAGCAGCCAGGACGGCAACTATGGCTACACCTTC. The variable domain in full, with the rest retrieved from reference TRBV7-9 and TRBJ1-2, is DTGVSQNPRHKITKRGQNVTFRCDPISEHNRLYWYRQTLGQGPEFLTYFQNEAQLEKSRLLSDRFSAERPKGSFSTLEIQRTEQGDSAMYLCASSQDGNYGYTFGSGTRLTVV.

This clonotype was detected a few times. V is TRBV6-1 and J is TRBJ1-5; no firm D call. Germline CDR1 is MNHNS and CDR2 is SASEGT. The germline V and J ends were trimmed by 3 bases and 0 bases, with 15 bases remaining between them. The CDR3 extends over 17 amino acids. CDR3 region: CASSDRVSGPSNQPQHF. Written as DNA, the CDR3 is TGTGCCAGCAGTGATAGGGTTTCAGGCCCTAGCAATCAGCCCCAGCATTTT.

V is TRBV12-3 or TRBV12-4 and J is TRBJ2-5, with TRBD1 matching 9 bases. The length of the CDR3 is 16 residues. V shed 5 bases and J 1 base; nucleotides not matched to a gene: 8. Written as DNA, the CDR3 is TGTGCCAGCAGTCCCTGGGACAGGGATTCCCAAGAGACCCAGTACTTC. This gives the protein CASSPWDRDSQETQYF.

CDR3 sequence reads: CASSLAIGETQYF. CDR3 bases: TGTGCCAGCAGCTTAGCCATTGGAGAGACCCAGTACTTC. J is TRBJ2-5 and V is TRBV11-3; D is undetermined. This CDR3 region has 13 residues. The germline CDR1 and CDR2 sequences are SGHNT and YENEEA. Trimming took 1 base from V and 4 from J, leaving 7 bases between them.

This clonotype was observed a few times. J is TRBJ2-3 and V is TRBV27, with 8 nucleotides matching TRBD2. The germline V gene encodes CDR1 MNHEY and CDR2 SMNVEV (reference sequence). CDR3 size: 14 residues. V shed 8 bases, J shed 3 bases, and the junction held 7 bases outside the gene matches. CDR3 in amino acids: CASAIAGTTDTQYF. The CDR3, as DNA: TGTGCCAGCGCCATAGCGGGGACGACAGATACGCAGTATTTT.

This clonotype was counted a few times. The V call is TRBV12-3 or TRBV12-4, the J call TRBJ2-6; D may correspond to TRBD1 or TRBD2 (5 bases each). The CDR3 sequence is 19 residues long. Trimming pared 3 bases from V and 0 bases from J, leaving 18 bases between. For the CDR3, the DNA is TGTGCCAGCAGTTTTTTTAACGAGGGGATTTTCTCTGGGGCCAACGTCCTGACTTTC. It specifies CASSFFNEGIFSGANVLTF.

J is TRBJ2-1 and V is TRBV5-1; 11 bases map to TRBD1. Germline V gene data show CDR1 as SGHRS and CDR2 as YFSETQ. The CDR3 covers 14 residues. V lost 2 bases to trimming and J lost 7 bases; unmatched junction nucleotides: 2. CDR3 in amino acids: CASSFGQGANEQFF. The CDR3 region has the DNA TGCGCCAGCAGCTTTGGACAGGGGGCAAATGAGCAGTTCTTC.

CDR3 coding DNA: TGTGCCAGCAGTCAGGTGAGGGAGACTGAAGCTTTCTTT. Translated, it gives CASSQVRETEAFF. V gene TRBV28 combines with J gene TRBJ1-1; D gene uncertain. V lost 5 bases and J 5 bases, leaving 12 bases between the germline ends. Germline values: CDR1 MDHEN, CDR2 SYDVKM. The CDR3 length is 13 residues.

This clonotype came up a few times. The chain carries TRBV5-1 and TRBJ1-5; maybe TRBD1 (5 bases). The ends were cut back, 9 bases at V and 2 bases at J, with 12 bases in the middle. The length of the CDR3 is 13 residues. The germline CDR1 and CDR2 sequences are SGHRS and YFSETQ. CDR3 DNA sequence: TGCGCCAACTCGACAGATGGCAATCAGCCCCAGCATTTT. Its protein is CANSTDGNQPQHF.

Comment on this clonotype: The junction shows a germline mismatch at one end, possibly a read error. This chain joins TRBV19 and TRBJ1-4, with D possibly TRBD1 on 6 matching bases. Germline V gene data show CDR1 as LNHDA and CDR2 as SQIVND (reference sequence). The CDR3 totals 15 residues. The CDR3, as DNA: TGTACCAGTACCCTGGGGGGGGCCGGTAATGAAAAACTGTTTTTT. Protein: CTSTLGGAGNEKLFF.

The V call is TRBV6-1, the J call TRBJ1-1, with D possibly matching TRBD1 (5 bases). The CDR3 covers 14 residues. The V end was cut by 6 bases, the J end by 1 base, with 12 bases between. Germline assignment: CDR1 MNHNS and CDR2 SASEGT. CDR3 amino acids: CASRRGTGNTEAFF. CDR3 DNA sequence: TGTGCCAGCAGAAGAGGGACGGGGAACACTGAAGCTTTCTTT.

The chain links TRBV25-1 to TRBJ1-2; no clear D. V was cut by 1 base and J by 4 bases, with 10 bases left in between. Germline assignment: CDR1 MGHDK and CDR2 SYGVNS. The CDR3 contains 14 residues. The CDR3 coding sequence is TGTGCCAGCAGTGAATCCGGCCTCCTCTATGGCTACACCTTC. It specifies CASSESGLLYGYTF.

The chain couples TRBV7-8 to TRBJ2-1; D might be TRBD1 (6 bases). Trimming left V 3 bases short and J 7 bases short, with 10 bases between. CDR1 SGHVS and CDR2 FQNEAQ come from the germline V gene. The CDR3 extends over 13 amino acids. This CDR3 is CASSFNRVNEQFF. DNA for the CDR3: TGTGCCAGCAGCTTTAACAGGGTAAATGAGCAGTTCTTC.

This rearrangement joins TRBV20-1 to TRBJ2-7, with no clear D. The germline V gene encodes CDR1 DFQATT and CDR2 SNEGSKA (reference sequence). The CDR3 has 12 residues. Trimming took off 3 bases at V and 4 bases at J, with 10 bases between the two ends. CDR3 nucleotides: TGCAGTGCTAGGGACCGTTATTACGAGCAGTACGTC. Its translation: CSARDRYYEQYV.

This clonotype was counted a single time. Since the CDR3 does not end with the conserved phenylalanine or tryptophan, this likely comes from a read error. The chain combines TRBV6-5 with TRBJ2-3; D may be TRBD2 (5 bases). Trimming pared 8 bases from V and 0 bases from J, leaving 12 bases between. Germline lookup yields CDR1 MNHEY and CDR2 SVGAGI. There are 14 residues in the CDR3. Here the CDR3 DNA reads TGTGCCAGCGCGGGTACTGCTAGCACAGATACGCAGTATTCT. Its protein is CASAGTASTDTQYS.

This clonotype was seen a few times. The rearrangement uses TRBV6-6 and TRBJ2-1; a possible D gene is TRBD2 (7 bases). This CDR3 region has 12 residues. The V end lost 6 bases, the J end lost 9 bases, and 12 bases lay between the germline ends. Germline CDR1 MNHNY, CDR2 SVGAGI (reference sequence). The CDR3 DNA reads as TGTGCCAGCAGCGATAGGGGGGGTGAGCAGTTCTTC. It specifies CASSDRGGEQFF.

This clonotype turned up a few times. The V call is TRBV7-9, the J call TRBJ2-3; 11 positions match TRBD2. J was trimmed by 3 bases and V by 5 bases; bases with no gene match: 7. Germline CDR1 SEHNR, CDR2 FQNEAQ (reference sequence). This CDR3 is built from 16 residues. Here the CDR3 reads CASSPSLAGGTDTQYF. Here the CDR3 DNA reads TGTGCCAGCAGCCCCTCCCTAGCGGGGGGAACAGATACGCAGTATTTT.

CDR3 residues: CASSAPGQGTGELFF. Here the CDR3 DNA reads TGTGCCAGCAGCGCACCGGGACAGGGGACCGGGGAGCTGTTTTTT. The chain combines TRBV27 with TRBJ2-2; 10 nucleotides match TRBD1. The junction had 6 bases not matched to a gene; V was cut back by 6 bases and J by 5 bases. Germline loops: CDR1 MNHEY, CDR2 SMNVEV (reference sequence). The CDR3 contains 15 residues.

CDR3 protein: CASSWGQVTYEQYF. For the CDR3, the DNA is TGTGCCAGCAGCTGGGGACAGGTCACCTACGAGCAGTACTTC. The chain uses TRBV7-2 and TRBJ2-7; 8 nucleotides match TRBD1. After removal of 4 bases from V and 2 bases from J, the junction contained 4 bases not matched to a gene. CDR3 length: 14 residues. CDR1 and CDR2 from the germline V gene are SGHTA and FQGNSA.

CDR3 sequence (DNA): TGTGCCAGCAGCTTGTCCGGGGCGCGGGGACACCAAGAGACCCAGTACTTC. This codes for CASSLSGARGHQETQYF. The chain joins TRBV11-3 to TRBJ2-5; D is possibly TRBD2 (6 bases). Looked up from germline, CDR1 is SGHNT and CDR2 is YENEEA. The CDR3 consists of 17 residues. The V gene lost 3 bases and the J gene lost 0 bases, with 17 bases spanning the gap. The full variable domain, rest sourced from reference TRBV11-3 and TRBJ2-5, is EAGVVQSPRYKIIEKKQPVAFWCNPISGHNTLYWYLQNLGQGPELLIRYENEEAVDDSQLPKDRFSAERLKGVDSTLKIQPAELGDSAVYLCASSLSGARGHQETQYFGPGTRLLVL.

This clonotype has only a few counts. The CDR3 spells CASSRLPGTNQPQHF. The DNA of the CDR3 is TGCGCCAGCAGCCGCCTGCCAGGGACCAATCAGCCCCAGCATTTT. The J gene is TRBJ1-5, the V gene TRBV4-1, with a possible D match to TRBD1 (5 bases). The germline gives CDR1 MGHRA, CDR2 YSYEKL. The CDR3 consists of 15 residues. V gave up 4 bases and J gave up 3 bases, with 13 bases separating them.